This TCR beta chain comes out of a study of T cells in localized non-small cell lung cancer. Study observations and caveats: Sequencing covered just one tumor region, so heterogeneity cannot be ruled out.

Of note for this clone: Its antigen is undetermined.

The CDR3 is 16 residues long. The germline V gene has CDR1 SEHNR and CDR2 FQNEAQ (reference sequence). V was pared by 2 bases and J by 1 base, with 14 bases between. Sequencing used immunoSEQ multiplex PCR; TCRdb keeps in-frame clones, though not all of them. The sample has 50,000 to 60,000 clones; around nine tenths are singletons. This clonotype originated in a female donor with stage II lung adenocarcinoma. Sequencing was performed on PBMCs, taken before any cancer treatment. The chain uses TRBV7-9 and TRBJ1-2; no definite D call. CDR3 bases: TGTGCCAGCAGCTTACACACCACGAAGGGTAACTATGGCTACACCTTC. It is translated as CASSLHTTKGNYGYTF.